A single sample is the source of the 10 T cell receptor beta chains below, sequenced in a study of blood T cell repertoires in COVID-19. Assay used: immunoSEQ multiplex PCR; TCRdb lists only in-frame clones, some missing. Altogether some 270,000 clones are present, approximately 86% being singletons, with the ten largest covering 0.87%. Sequenced input: peripheral blood. The source of these receptors is a human donor with COVID-19, enrolled during active disease. The donor label of this sample is uncertain.

The chain is built from TRBV5-4 and TRBJ1-1; D ambiguous. V dropped 4 bases and J dropped 1 base, with 14 bases sitting between them. This CDR3 comprises 15 residues. Germline V gives CDR1 SGHNT, CDR2 YYREEE (reference sequence). CDR3 nucleotide sequence: TGTGCCAGCAGCCCCCGGACGGGAACGAACACTGAAGCTTTCTTT. This translates into CASSPRTGTNTEAFF.

This chain uses TRBV27 with TRBJ1-1, with TRBD1 identical over 8 bases. CDR3 length: 16 amino acids. The V gene's germline CDR1 is MNHEY and CDR2 SMNVEV (reference sequence). The ends lost 6 bases at V and 4 bases at J; junction bases unmatched: 13. CDR3 DNA: TGTGCCAGCAGAAGGGAACCGGACAGGGTAGGCACTGAAGCTTTCTTT. Translation: CASRREPDRVGTEAFF.

V usage is TRBV5-6 and J usage is TRBJ1-2, with 8 bases fitting TRBD1. The CDR3 has 14 residues. Germline CDR1 reads SGHDT; CDR2 reads YYEEEE. The ends lost 1 base at V and 4 bases at J; junction bases unmatched: 3. The CDR3 reads CASSLPGGGYGYTF. The DNA of the CDR3 is TGTGCCAGCAGCTTGCCAGGGGGCGGCTATGGCTACACCTTC.

This clone was detected only once. V usage is TRBV7-9 and J usage is TRBJ1-4, with 7 bases that match TRBD1. The CDR3 runs to 13 residues. Germline values: CDR1 SEHNR, CDR2 FQNEAQ (reference sequence). The J segment lost 6 bases and the V segment lost 5 bases, leaving 3 bases of the junction unmatched. The chain's CDR3 is CASSTGAYEKLFF. The CDR3 region has the DNA TGTGCCAGCAGCACAGGGGCCTATGAAAAACTGTTTTTT.

The chain carries TRBV30 and TRBJ1-3; the match to TRBD1 covers 11 bases. The CDR3 runs 18 residues. Per germline, CDR1 GTSNPN and CDR2 SVGIG (reference sequence). V lost 2 bases and J lost 0; bases outside the gene matches: 9. DNA for the CDR3: TGTGCCTGGAGTCGCTATTGGGGGACAGGGGGCTCTGGAAACACCATATATTTT. As protein: CAWSRYWGTGGSGNTIYF.

There are a few counts of this clone. This chain links TRBV7-9 with TRBJ2-3; 8 bases line up with TRBD2. J gave up 6 bases and V 5 bases, and 1 base lay outside the gene matches. Looked up from germline, CDR1 is SEHNR and CDR2 is FQNEAQ (reference sequence). The CDR3 consists of 12 residues. CDR3 sequence reads: CASSRGGDTQYF. The CDR3 coding sequence is TGTGCCAGCAGCCGCGGGGGGGATACGCAGTATTTT.

This rearrangement joins TRBV28 to TRBJ1-4; tentative D call: TRBD1 (6 bases). V lost 5 bases, J lost 5 bases, and 12 bases lay in between. Germline loops: CDR1 MDHEN, CDR2 SYDVKM. This CDR3 spans 14 amino acids. CDR3 nucleotide sequence: TGTGCCAGCAGTCTTCAGGGGTGGAATGAAAAACTGTTTTTT. Translating it yields CASSLQGWNEKLFF.

On this clone: The same CDR3 can be traced to other DNA sequences in this sample. The V and J genes are TRBV11-2 and TRBJ1-1; D gene ambiguous. Germline CDR1 and CDR2: SGHAT and FQNNGV. The length of the CDR3 is 12 residues. Trimming shortened V by 3 bases and J by 1 base, and 3 bases separated the two germline ends. This CDR3 reads CASSFRNTEAFF. The DNA for the CDR3 is TGTGCCAGCAGCTTCAGGAACACTGAAGCTTTCTTT.

The chain joins TRBV12-3 or TRBV12-4 to TRBJ1-2; D possibly corresponds to TRBD1 (5 bases). This CDR3 spans 13 amino acids. The V gene lost 5 bases and the J gene lost 4 bases, with 11 bases spanning the gap. CDR3: CASSPRGTYGYTF. CDR3 nucleotide sequence: TGTGCCAGCAGTCCCCGGGGGACCTATGGCTACACCTTC.

The chain is built from TRBV4-1 and TRBJ2-7; 11 nucleotides agree with TRBD2. Losses at the gene ends were 0 bases for V and 3 bases for J; bases not matched to a gene: 16. Per the germline V gene, CDR1 is MGHRA and CDR2 is YSYEKL. This CDR3 comprises 20 residues. CDR3 loop: CASSQDPFVRGLADRYEQYF. CDR3 in DNA: TGCGCCAGCAGCCAAGATCCCTTCGTCCGGGGACTAGCGGACCGCTACGAGCAGTACTTC.